The clone carrying this T cell receptor beta chain was detected a few times. Its antigen remains unknown. The sample belongs to a study of T cell repertoires in cytomegalovirus infection. Study-wide background: Both a matching HLA type and CMV infection were indicated by public TCR beta signatures. Study-wide results and caveats: Ex vivo, HLA-C-restricted CMV-specific TCR beta clonotypes prevailed over the rest of the response. Identification of carriers of CMV plus the relevant HLA was performed using cumulative public TCR beta family frequency.

Germline trimming cut 4 bases from V and 8 bases from J; bases unmatched to any gene: 12. Germline-derived CDR1 and CDR2 are SGHRS and YFSETQ. This CDR3 is 15 amino acids long. TCRdb reanalysed the reads using MiXCR and keeps one entry per CDR3 protein. The sample lists around 490,000 distinct CDR3 sequences, more than 20% occurring once. Sequenced sample: PBMCs. This TCR was recovered from a human donor in good health (CMV status not recorded). Some clones in this sample may be carry-over from other donors' samples. The V and J genes are TRBV5-1 and TRBJ2-1, with 7 bases matching TRBD2. The CDR3 DNA reads TGCGCCAGCAGCCCGGGACTAATCCCTAAGGATGAGCAGTTCTTC. Protein sequence: CASSPGLIPKDEQFF.